Detailed here is one TCR beta chain. Its antigen remains unknown. Blood got drawn at baseline, again on cycle 4 day 1, and then on cycle 7 day 1. These data belong to a study of OX40 agonist ivuxolimab in advanced cancers. Whole-study context: Patients in the trial were receiving intravenous ivuxolimab every 2 weeks, at doses of 0.01 to 10 mg/kg. Cohort: more than 75% men, mean age 60, aged about 20 to 79.

The CDR3 sequence is 15 residues long. V gave up 6 bases and J gave up 2 bases; unmatched junction bases: 5. Germline V gene lookup returns CDR1 LNHDA and CDR2 SQIVND (reference sequence). Study-level results: Dosing at 0.1 to 3.0 mg/kg was accompanied by clonal expansion of CD4+ and CD8+ blood T cells by week 6.

Profiled with immunoSEQ multiplex PCR; TCRdb holds only in-frame clones, not every one. The sample holds 100,000 or so clones, roughly nine tenths seen once. The clonotype was recovered from an adult with an advanced solid tumor such as melanoma, head and neck, liver or kidney cancer. Sequenced material: CD4+ or CD8+ T cells sorted from blood, taken in a trial of the OX40 agonist ivuxolimab. This chain links TRBV19 with TRBJ2-2; 8 positions agree with TRBD1. The CDR3 spells CASRPGQVNTGELFF. The CDR3 DNA reads as TGTGCCAGTAGGCCGGGACAGGTCAACACCGGGGAGCTGTTTTTT.